Below are 20 T cell receptor beta chains sequenced from a single sample in a study of lymphopenia after photon versus proton radiotherapy. Libraries were prepared by immunoSEQ multiplex PCR; TCRdb keeps only in-frame clonotypes and omits some of them. This table holds around 53,000 clones, more than 70% found once. Here the sequenced sample was peripheral blood, taken from a patient treated with photon-based radiotherapy. The receptors shown here come from a man aged 50 to 60 with gastric cancer.

The chain uses TRBV6-5 and TRBJ1-5; D may be TRBD1 (5 bases). The CDR3 extends over 14 amino acids. Per the germline V gene, CDR1 is MNHEY and CDR2 is SVGAGI. The germline V and J ends were trimmed by 5 bases and 3 bases, with 11 bases remaining between them. CDR3 in DNA: TGTGCCAGCAGTGACAGATTTGACAATCAGCCCCAGCATTTT. It codes for CASSDRFDNQPQHF.

About this clone itself: A read error may produce the germline difference seen at one junction end. The chain couples TRBV19 to TRBJ2-1, with unresolved D. The CDR3 is made up of 16 amino acids. CDR1 is LNHDA, CDR2 SQIVND, per germline (reference sequence). CDR3 sequence: CASSIAFLPSHNEQFF. CDR3 sequence (DNA): TGTGCCAGTAGTATAGCGTTTCTACCCTCCCACAATGAGCAGTTCTTC.

The V and J genes are TRBV11-2 and TRBJ2-3; maybe TRBD1 (6 bases). Trimming pared 0 bases from V and 2 bases from J, leaving 9 bases between. The CDR3 is made up of 15 amino acids. Germline V lookup: CDR1 SGHAT, CDR2 FQNNGV. The CDR3 reads CASSLDGQSTDTQYF. The CDR3 DNA follows: TGTGCCAGCAGCTTAGATGGACAGTCCACAGATACGCAGTATTTT.

V and J are TRBV7-9 and TRBJ2-7; D ambiguous. The CDR3 has 13 amino acids. Trimming stripped 5 bases from V and 5 bases from J, with 13 bases between. Germline CDR1 SEHNR, CDR2 FQNEAQ (reference sequence). The DNA for the CDR3 is TGTGCCAGCAGCCATGGCCCCGCTGACGAGCAGTACTTC. Its protein is CASSHGPADEQYF.

The rearrangement links TRBV5-1 to TRBJ1-1, with D unresolved. Germline V CDR1 and CDR2: SGHRS, YFSETQ. The V end was cut by 4 bases, the J end by 4 bases, with 17 bases between. This CDR3 is built from 15 residues. As DNA, the CDR3 is TGCGCCAGCAGCCAAATAGAGGGTTCACCCACTGAAGCTTTCTTT. It yields the protein CASSQIEGSPTEAFF.

The chain is built from TRBV28 and TRBJ2-7; D remains ambiguous. V lost 1 base and J lost 2, with 6 bases in between. CDR3 length equals 13 residues. CDR1 and CDR2 (germline): MDHEN, SYDVKM. The CDR3 region is CASSLSNPYEQYF. CDR3 DNA: TGTGCCAGCAGTTTATCCAACCCCTACGAGCAGTACTTC.

This chain links TRBV18 with TRBJ1-2; D perhaps matches TRBD1 (5 bases). The CDR3 covers 15 residues. Germline lookup yields CDR1 KGHSH and CDR2 LQKENI. Trimming took off 4 bases at V and 5 bases at J, with 17 bases between the two ends. The DNA of the CDR3 is TGTGCCAGCTCACGGAATCAGGGTGATGTTTATGGCTACACCTTC. Encoded protein: CASSRNQGDVYGYTF.

The sample holds a few counts of this clone. The gene calls are TRBV4-1 and TRBJ1-1, with 7 bases lining up with TRBD1. The CDR3 runs to 14 residues. V gave up 2 bases and J gave up 6 bases; unmatched junction bases: 6. Germline V gives CDR1 MGHRA, CDR2 YSYEKL. The CDR3 DNA is TGCGCCAGCAGCCAACCCCGGACAGGCCCTGAAGCTTTCTTT. Protein: CASSQPRTGPEAFF.

The gene calls are TRBV4-2 and TRBJ2-2, with 8 bases lining up with TRBD1. CDR1 and CDR2 from the germline V gene are LGHNA and YNFKEQ. Trimming removed 5 bases from V and 5 bases from J; junction bases left unmatched: 7. This CDR3 contains 15 residues. CDR3 in DNA: TGTGCCAGCAGCGGCCGGGACAGGCGAACCGGGGAGCTGTTTTTT. Amino acids: CASSGRDRRTGELFF.

CDR3 nucleotide sequence: TGTGCCAGCAGGGCACGTGGTGGCACAGATACGCAGTATTTT. Translation gives CASRARGGTDTQYF. The rearrangement joins TRBV6-5 to TRBJ2-3, with D unclear. V lost 6 bases, J lost 1 base, and 11 bases lay in between. Per the germline V gene, CDR1 is MNHEY and CDR2 is SVGAGI. This CDR3 contains 14 residues.

The V and J genes are TRBV28 and TRBJ1-2; no definite D call. Looked up from germline, CDR1 is MDHEN and CDR2 is SYDVKM. Trimming shortened V by 6 bases and J by 8 bases, and 16 bases separated the two germline ends. The CDR3 runs 13 residues. CDR3 sequence: CASRTPMGEGYTF. The CDR3 DNA is TGTGCCAGCAGAACCCCCATGGGTGAGGGCTACACCTTC.

This chain uses TRBV7-8 with TRBJ1-5, with 10 nucleotides matching TRBD1. The CDR3 length is 18 residues. Germline assignment: CDR1 SGHVS and CDR2 FQNEAQ. The V gene end was trimmed by 5 bases and the J gene end by 3 bases; junction bases not matched to a gene: 13. CDR3 in amino acids: CASSGARDRGTANQPQHF. In nucleotides, the CDR3 is TGTGCCAGCAGCGGCGCCCGGGACAGGGGAACGGCCAATCAGCCCCAGCATTTT.

The rearrangement links TRBV30 to TRBJ2-7; the D gene is possibly TRBD2 (6 bases). The CDR3 loop spans 14 amino acids. In germline, CDR1 is GTSNPN, CDR2 SVGIG (reference sequence). Deletions cut 0 bases from V and 2 bases from J, with 11 bases between. The CDR3 coding sequence is TGTGCCTGGAGTGTACTCGGGGGAGCCTACGAGCAGTACTTC. Translating gives CAWSVLGGAYEQYF.

This chain links TRBV7-8 with TRBJ1-2; the D gene is possibly TRBD1 (5 bases). The CDR3 totals 14 residues. Germline V lookup: CDR1 SGHVS, CDR2 FQNEAQ. The V gene lost 1 base and the J gene lost 4 bases, with 10 bases spanning the gap. The CDR3 spells CASSLGQGGYGYTF. The DNA for the CDR3 is TGTGCCAGCAGCTTAGGGCAGGGCGGCTATGGCTACACCTTC. Full variable domain (remainder filled in from reference TRBV7-8 and TRBJ1-2): GAGVSQSPRYKVAKRGQDVALRCDPISGHVSLFWYQQALGQGPEFLTYFQNEAQLDKSGLPSDRFFAERPEGSVSTLKIQRTQQEDSAVYLCASSLGQGGYGYTFGSGTRLTVV.

This clone was detected once. The chain uses TRBV7-2 and TRBJ1-2; TRBD1 is a possible D gene (5 bases). V shed 0 bases and J shed 6 bases, with 14 bases lying between them. Germline CDR1 reads SGHTA; CDR2 reads FQGNSA. CDR3 size: 15 residues. CDR3 in amino acids: CASSLAQAPRDGYTF. The CDR3 bases are TGTGCCAGCAGCTTAGCGCAGGCCCCCAGGGATGGCTACACCTTC. Based on the CDR3 plus reference TRBV7-2 and TRBJ1-2, the full variable domain is GAGVSQSPSNKVTEKGKDVELRCDPISGHTALYWYRQSLGQGLEFLIYFQGNSAPDKSGLPSDRFSAERTGGSVSTLTIQRTQQEDSAVYLCASSLAQAPRDGYTFGSGTRLTVV.

The J gene is TRBJ2-1, the V gene TRBV9, with 9 bases identical to TRBD2. The trim removed 0 bases at V and 9 bases at J, leaving 4 bases unmatched. The CDR3 consists of 14 residues. CDR1 and CDR2 (germline): SGDLS, YYNGEE. This CDR3 is CASSVDGTSPEQFF. The CDR3 bases are TGTGCCAGCAGCGTAGACGGGACTAGCCCTGAGCAGTTCTTC.

The rearrangement joins TRBV7-8 to TRBJ1-1, with unresolved D. Between the trimmed V and J ends, which lost 1 base and 3 bases, there was a span of 12 bases. This CDR3 comprises 15 residues. The germline gives CDR1 SGHVS, CDR2 FQNEAQ. The CDR3: CASSLGVGPYTEAFF. CDR3 nucleotides: TGTGCCAGCAGCTTAGGGGTTGGACCTTACACTGAAGCTTTCTTT.

This clone turned up a few times. V usage is TRBV27 and J usage is TRBJ1-1; TRBD1 is a possible D gene (5 bases). CDR3 size: 14 residues. From germline, CDR1 is MNHEY and CDR2 SMNVEV (reference sequence). V lost 1 base to trimming and J lost 1 base, with 7 bases between them. The CDR3 spells CASSLFTGNTEAFF. The CDR3 nucleotides read TGTGCCAGCAGTTTATTCACAGGGAACACTGAAGCTTTCTTT.

This clone was seen a handful of times. V usage is TRBV30 and J usage is TRBJ1-5; D gene ambiguous. The germline V gene encodes CDR1 GTSNPN and CDR2 SVGIG (reference sequence). The length of the CDR3 is 16 residues. With 0 bases removed from V and 2 bases from J, the gap between germline ends came to 14 bases. The CDR3 region is CAWSVDGRRGNQPQHF. The CDR3 DNA follows: TGTGCCTGGAGTGTGGATGGCAGGCGAGGCAATCAGCCCCAGCATTTT.

V usage is TRBV9 and J usage is TRBJ2-1; D might be TRBD2 (6 bases). Trimming took 0 bases from V and 2 from J, leaving 12 bases between them. The CDR3 consists of 16 residues. CDR1 is SGDLS and CDR2 is YYNGEE in the germline V gene. This chain's CDR3 is CASSVGGGRTYNEQFF. The CDR3 DNA sequence: TGTGCCAGCAGCGTAGGAGGAGGGAGGACCTACAATGAGCAGTTCTTC.